This is a list of T cell receptor beta chains from one sample in a study of shared clonotypes between healthy human individuals. Only in-frame clones appear in the TCRdb table, and some are missing; sequencing was by immunoSEQ multiplex PCR. The table shows approximately 2.5 million clones, with 90% to 95% occurring only once. Sequencing used naive CD4+ T cells from PBMCs. The receptor source for this set is a man aged 18 to 35 in good health. Some clones in this sample may be carry-over from other donors' samples. CDR3s include the opening cysteine and the closing phenylalanine or tryptophan. Fields, in order: clone size, D gene, V gene, J gene, CDR3 protein, CDR3 DNA. D genes are given only for firm matches. The listing skips clone size in some rows; elsewhere it reads once, few, many or a size class.

abundance: NA
d_gene: NA
v_gene: TRBV7-2
j_gene: TRBJ1-1
CDR3aa: CASSFLSLSNTEAFF
CDR3nt: TGTGCCAGCAGCTTTTTGAGCCTCTCCAACACTGAAGCTTTCTTT

abundance: NA
d_gene: NA
v_gene: TRBV7-9
j_gene: TRBJ2-1
CDR3aa: CASSSPSRGGGFNEQFF
CDR3nt: TGTGCCAGCAGCTCCCCCAGTCGGGGAGGGGGGTTCAATGAGCAGTTCTTC

abundance: NA
d_gene: TRBD1
v_gene: TRBV30
j_gene: TRBJ2-1
CDR3aa: CAWTGQGLRNEQFF
CDR3nt: TGTGCCTGGACCGGACAGGGTCTAAGAAATGAGCAGTTCTTC

abundance: NA
d_gene: TRBD2
v_gene: TRBV30
j_gene: TRBJ2-5
CDR3aa: CAWTSGRETQYF
CDR3nt: TGTGCCTGGACTAGCGGGAGGGAGACCCAGTACTTC

abundance: NA
d_gene: NA
v_gene: TRBV27
j_gene: TRBJ2-5
CDR3aa: CASSTRTSQETQYF
CDR3nt: TGTGCCAGCAGTACAAGGACCTCCCAAGAGACCCAGTACTTC

abundance: NA
d_gene: NA
v_gene: TRBV4-1
j_gene: TRBJ1-2
CDR3aa: CASSQDGGPYGYTF
CDR3nt: TGCGCCAGCAGCCAAGATGGGGGGCCTTATGGCTACACCTTC

abundance: NA
d_gene: NA
v_gene: TRBV7-2
j_gene: TRBJ2-2
CDR3aa: CASSLFTPRVTGELFF
CDR3nt: TGTGCCAGCAGCTTATTCACCCCCCGGGTCACCGGGGAGCTGTTTTTT

abundance: NA
d_gene: NA
v_gene: TRBV7-2
j_gene: TRBJ2-7
CDR3aa: CASSFRSGDYEQYF
CDR3nt: TGTGCCAGCAGCTTCAGATCAGGGGATTACGAGCAGTACTTC

abundance: once
d_gene: TRBD1
v_gene: TRBV11-2
j_gene: TRBJ1-3
CDR3aa: CASSPTDRAGNTIYF
CDR3nt: TGTGCCAGCAGTCCTACGGACAGGGCTGGGAACACCATATATTTT

abundance: NA
d_gene: NA
v_gene: TRBV7-9
j_gene: TRBJ2-1
CDR3aa: CASSRGGGRSYNEQFF
CDR3nt: TGTGCCAGCAGCCGGGGAGGGGGAAGGTCCTACAATGAGCAGTTCTTC

abundance: NA
d_gene: NA
v_gene: TRBV6-6
j_gene: TRBJ2-7
CDR3aa: CASNSPRVGDEQYF
CDR3nt: TGTGCCAGCAACTCGCCTAGGGTGGGGGACGAGCAGTACTTC

abundance: NA
d_gene: TRBD1
v_gene: TRBV7-3
j_gene: TRBJ2-2
CDR3aa: CASSLNRGETGELFF
CDR3nt: TGTGCCAGCAGCTTAAACAGGGGGGAGACCGGGGAGCTGTTTTTT

abundance: NA
d_gene: NA
v_gene: TRBV27
j_gene: TRBJ2-1
CDR3aa: CASSFDIVAEQFF
CDR3nt: TGTGCCAGCAGTTTTGACATCGTGGCTGAGCAGTTCTTC

abundance: NA
d_gene: TRBD1
v_gene: TRBV7-9
j_gene: TRBJ2-7
CDR3aa: CASSRSSTGVSYEQYF
CDR3nt: TGTGCCAGCAGCCGCAGCTCGACAGGGGTTTCCTACGAGCAGTACTTC

abundance: NA
d_gene: NA
v_gene: TRBV7-3
j_gene: TRBJ1-1
CDR3aa: CASSLNSGAYHMNTEAFF
CDR3nt: TGTGCCAGCAGCTTAAATTCGGGGGCGTATCACATGAACACTGAAGCTTTCTTT

abundance: few
d_gene: NA
v_gene: TRBV5-1
j_gene: TRBJ1-5
CDR3aa: CASSLEGYQPQHF
CDR3nt: TGCGCCAGCAGCTTGGAAGGGTATCAGCCCCAGCATTTT

abundance: NA
d_gene: NA
v_gene: TRBV5-4
j_gene: TRBJ2-7
CDR3aa: CASRSGSRPYEQYF
CDR3nt: TGTGCCAGCAGATCCGGGTCCCGGCCATACGAGCAGTACTTC

abundance: NA
d_gene: TRBD2
v_gene: TRBV5-1
j_gene: TRBJ2-1
CDR3aa: CASSSRLAGDYNEQFF
CDR3nt: TGCGCCAGCAGCTCGCGACTAGCGGGAGACTACAATGAGCAGTTCTTC

abundance: NA
d_gene: NA
v_gene: TRBV5-1
j_gene: TRBJ2-3
CDR3aa: CASSLSRGPSTDTQYF
CDR3nt: TGCGCCAGCAGCTTGAGCAGGGGACCAAGCACAGATACGCAGTATTTT

abundance: NA
d_gene: TRBD1
v_gene: TRBV9
j_gene: TRBJ2-1
CDR3aa: CASSIRQGPNEQFF
CDR3nt: TGTGCCAGCAGCATCCGACAGGGGCCCAATGAGCAGTTCTTC

abundance: NA
d_gene: TRBD2
v_gene: TRBV5-1
j_gene: TRBJ2-1
CDR3aa: CASSWRTSGSSYNEQFF
CDR3nt: TGCGCCAGCAGCTGGAGGACTAGCGGGAGCTCCTACAATGAGCAGTTCTTC

abundance: NA
d_gene: TRBD1
v_gene: TRBV29-1
j_gene: TRBJ2-3
CDR3aa: CSVQRTGGVGTDTQYF
CDR3nt: TGCAGCGTCCAACGAACAGGGGGTGTCGGCACAGATACGCAGTATTTT

abundance: once
d_gene: NA
v_gene: TRBV9
j_gene: TRBJ2-1
CDR3aa: CASSRGSSYNEQFF
CDR3nt: TGTGCCAGCAGCAGGGGGAGCTCCTACAATGAGCAGTTCTTC

abundance: NA
d_gene: NA
v_gene: TRBV12-2
j_gene: TRBJ2-7
CDR3aa: CASRLAQRTSGRESYEQYF
CDR3nt: TGTGCAAGTCGCTTAGCACAGAGGACTAGCGGGAGGGAATCCTACGAGCAGTACTTC

abundance: NA
d_gene: TRBD1
v_gene: TRBV9
j_gene: TRBJ1-5
CDR3aa: CASSTGQGGQPQHF
CDR3nt: TGTGCCAGCAGCACTGGACAGGGGGGCCAGCCCCAGCATTTT

abundance: NA
d_gene: TRBD2
v_gene: TRBV4-1
j_gene: TRBJ2-3
CDR3aa: CASSQLSRTSGSDTQYF
CDR3nt: TGCGCCAGCAGCCAATTATCTAGGACTAGCGGGAGTGATACGCAGTATTTT

abundance: once
d_gene: NA
v_gene: TRBV11-2
j_gene: TRBJ2-5
CDR3aa: CASSLVSVPTTSGETQYF
CDR3nt: TGTGCCAGCAGCTTGGTCTCGGTACCGACGACGTCCGGAGAGACCCAGTACTTC

abundance: NA
d_gene: NA
v_gene: TRBV11-3
j_gene: TRBJ2-1
CDR3aa: CASSLNRYNEQFF
CDR3nt: TGTGCCAGCAGCTTAAACAGATACAATGAGCAGTTCTTC

abundance: once
d_gene: NA
v_gene: TRBV10-2
j_gene: TRBJ2-7
CDR3aa: CASTLYGDGYEQYF
CDR3nt: TGCGCCAGCACCCTATACGGGGATGGGTACGAGCAGTACTTC

abundance: NA
d_gene: TRBD1
v_gene: TRBV29-1
j_gene: TRBJ2-7
CDR3aa: CSVEGETGDPYEQYF
CDR3nt: TGCAGCGTTGAAGGTGAGACAGGGGACCCCTACGAGCAGTACTTC

abundance: NA
d_gene: TRBD1
v_gene: TRBV7-8
j_gene: TRBJ2-2
CDR3aa: CASSPGTGWTGELFF
CDR3nt: TGTGCCAGCAGCCCCGGGACAGGGTGGACCGGGGAGCTGTTTTTT

abundance: NA
d_gene: TRBD2
v_gene: TRBV6-1
j_gene: TRBJ2-1
CDR3aa: CASSEAYVRTSGRNEQFF
CDR3nt: TGTGCCAGCAGTGAGGCATACGTTAGGACTAGCGGGAGGAATGAGCAGTTCTTC

abundance: once
d_gene: NA
v_gene: TRBV7-2
j_gene: TRBJ1-2
CDR3aa: CASSLTLEGGGYTF
CDR3nt: TGTGCCAGCAGCTTAACCTTGGAGGGGGGCGGCTACACCTTC

abundance: NA
d_gene: NA
v_gene: TRBV28
j_gene: TRBJ2-7
CDR3aa: CADLPYEQYF
CDR3nt: TGTGCGGACCTACCCTACGAGCAGTACTTC

abundance: NA
d_gene: TRBD2
v_gene: TRBV10-3
j_gene: TRBJ2-5
CDR3aa: CAISEFTREGDPKTQYF
CDR3nt: TGTGCCATCAGTGAGTTTACCCGGGAGGGCGACCCAAAGACCCAGTACTTC

abundance: NA
d_gene: TRBD1
v_gene: TRBV28
j_gene: TRBJ2-4
CDR3aa: CASSYPRTGVAKNIQYF
CDR3nt: TGTGCCAGCAGTTACCCCCGGACAGGGGTAGCCAAAAACATTCAGTACTTC

abundance: NA
d_gene: TRBD2
v_gene: TRBV28
j_gene: TRBJ2-2
CDR3aa: CASSIQTSGRPGELFF
CDR3nt: TGTGCCAGCAGTATCCAGACTAGCGGGAGACCCGGGGAGCTGTTTTTT

abundance: once
d_gene: NA
v_gene: TRBV28
j_gene: TRBJ2-7
CDR3aa: CASSADSVSYEQYF
CDR3nt: TGTGCCAGCAGTGCGGACAGTGTCTCCTACGAGCAGTACTTC

abundance: NA
d_gene: NA
v_gene: TRBV7-9
j_gene: TRBJ2-7
CDR3aa: CASSRTDYEQYF
CDR3nt: TGTGCCAGCAGCCGGACAGACTACGAGCAGTACTTC

abundance: NA
d_gene: TRBD2
v_gene: TRBV7-8
j_gene: TRBJ2-1
CDR3aa: CASSLDIAGGPGEEQFF
CDR3nt: TGTGCCAGCAGCTTAGATATAGCGGGAGGGCCTGGGGAAGAGCAGTTCTTC

abundance: NA
d_gene: NA
v_gene: TRBV4-3
j_gene: TRBJ1-6
CDR3aa: CASSSRAGGWSPLHF
CDR3nt: TGCGCCAGCAGCTCTCGGGCGGGGGGTTGGTCACCCCTCCACTTT

abundance: NA
d_gene: TRBD1
v_gene: TRBV5-5
j_gene: TRBJ1-1
CDR3aa: CASSKRQGSTEAFF
CDR3nt: TGTGCCAGCAGCAAGAGACAGGGGAGCACTGAAGCTTTCTTT

abundance: NA
d_gene: NA
v_gene: TRBV5-4
j_gene: TRBJ2-1
CDR3aa: CASSFFTVSSYNEQFF
CDR3nt: TGTGCCAGCAGCTTTTTTACCGTGAGCTCCTACAATGAGCAGTTCTTC

abundance: NA
d_gene: NA
v_gene: TRBV28
j_gene: TRBJ1-1
CDR3aa: CASSTRLAWNTEAFF
CDR3nt: TGTGCCAGCAGTACCCGCTTGGCGTGGAACACTGAAGCTTTCTTT

abundance: NA
d_gene: TRBD2
v_gene: TRBV18
j_gene: TRBJ2-2
CDR3aa: CASSPSRGLDYTGELFF
CDR3nt: TGTGCCAGCTCACCATCCCGGGGACTAGACTACACCGGGGAGCTGTTTTTT

abundance: NA
d_gene: NA
v_gene: TRBV9
j_gene: TRBJ2-7
CDR3aa: CASSPRQARGEQYF
CDR3nt: TGTGCCAGCAGCCCTCGACAGGCGAGGGGGGAGCAGTACTTC

abundance: few
d_gene: NA
v_gene: TRBV7-2
j_gene: TRBJ1-1
CDR3aa: CASSLQGTMNTEAFF
CDR3nt: TGTGCCAGCAGCTTACAGGGGACCATGAACACTGAAGCTTTCTTT

abundance: NA
d_gene: NA
v_gene: TRBV4-3
j_gene: TRBJ2-7
CDR3aa: CASSQAREWAEQYF
CDR3nt: TGCGCCAGCAGCCAAGCAAGGGAATGGGCCGAGCAGTACTTC